This T cell receptor (beta chain) is from a study of cytomegalovirus exposure and HLA in healthy donors (dated by TCRdb to the late 2010s). Broadly, across the study: An earlier analysis of some 550 of the donors reported more than 250 Gb of sequence data and roughly 100 million unique TCR beta sequences from about 179 million T cells. Both class I and class II loci were covered by HLA typing, at four-digit resolution. Because of strong linkage in the cohort, four to six DR-DQ haplotypes were treated as single units for association and clustering. On average, approximately 250,000 unique TCR beta nucleotide sequences were sequenced per donor among a few hundred genotyped donors of the cohort, with roughly 18% of those sequences being non-productive. The genetic ancestry cluster associated with self-reported Caucasian donors included about 81% of the 350 to 500 genotyped donors. Rather than drawing on any new phenotypic data, the later analysis identified candidate immune exposures from TCR beta sequences and the way those sequences occurred across donors. Roughly 300 gigabases of sequencing data and 78 million or so unique TCR sequences were included in an early release covering 550 to 800 HLA-typed donors. Alongside the repertoire data, information on donor age, sex, ethnicity and CMV serostatus was compiled. The study was designed to test whether signatures of past pathogen exposure could be identified by cataloging public T cell receptors. In an earlier analysis of several hundred of the donors, high-throughput TCR beta sequencing was used to judge whether each TCR beta V gene segment behaved as functional or pseudogenic. In a later analysis, previously published TCR beta repertoires from roughly 710 donors were re-analyzed and high-resolution HLA genotyping was added so that TCR occurrence patterns could be studied. The study combined high-throughput TCR immunosequencing, statistical association of individual TCRs with disease status, and machine learning to predict cytomegalovirus infection status. A later genetic analysis took genome-wide SNP genotypes for about three fifths of the 666 donors and used that subset as a discovery cohort. Along with the roughly 670-subject first cohort, a separate validation cohort of over a hundred different subjects was used. Every repertoire in the discovery cohort had been generated on one and the same sequencing platform. Typing coverage differed by locus: A, B, C, DRB1 and DQB1 were typed in about 620-640 donors, DQA1 in approximately 520, DPA1 in 600 to 610, and DPB1 in approximately 450. The study used immunosequencing to profile the T cell repertoires of 666 subjects and linked those repertoires to cytomegalovirus serostatus.

Findings and caveats that apply to the study as a whole: A cluster of highly shared sequence variants was judged likely to represent a technical artifact of the sequencing pipeline. Several of the top co-occurrence clusters appeared to be linked to parvovirus B19, influenza, CMV and Epstein-Barr virus, according to a later analysis. When HLA alleles, especially DR and DQ, strongly co-occurred, attributing TCR associations to individual alleles was difficult. In an earlier analysis of over 550 of the donors, most TCR beta V segments were observed in productive rearrangements about 87% or about 30% of the time, broadly matching IMGT annotations. A later analysis associated 15,000 or so TCR beta sequences with specific HLA alleles at a false discovery rate of 0.05. Only TCR beta chains were sequenced in this cohort, and the absence of alpha or paired-chain data limited detectable features. Linkage disequilibrium might explain the correlated functional status among segregating V segments, but an unknown experimental factor could not be ruled out. The classifier was reported to diagnose cytomegalovirus status with high specificity and sensitivity in both the original and validation cohorts. Three of the identified cytomegalovirus-associated TCR beta chains were confirmed in vitro to be specific for cytomegalovirus antigens. CMV serostatus was the only immune exposure information available for the cohort. In a later genetic analysis, fewer N-insertions in productive TCRs were reported among donors in an Asian-associated ancestry cluster than the roughly 700-donor mean. According to a later analysis, most CMV-associated TCR beta chains appeared to be HLA-restricted, and the HLA associations seemed to be driven largely by CMV exposure. HLA typing was unavailable for some donors at each locus, so association tests used only the typed subset. Some IMGT-functional V segments, including TRBV6-2 and TRBV6-3, could not be distinguished by the 87-base-pair reads and were therefore excluded. In the study, about 150 TCR beta chains were listed as associated with cytomegalovirus. In a later analysis, the rate of TCR association differed among HLA loci, with DRB1 alleles having the most associated TCRs and HLA-C alleles having the fewest. A later analysis found that HLA-associated TCR beta chains were more clonally expanded and had lower generation probabilities than equally common non-associated chains. A later genetic analysis associated a missense DCLRE1C variant with V-gene and J-gene trimming of TCR beta chains, and an independent cohort replicated the association. Sequencing depth was assumed to be roughly uniform across donors in the presence/absence analyses, though that assumption may not hold. The earlier analysis of 587 of the donors excluded about 16 rarely observed V segments, including chromosome 9 orphons, because counts were too low. A further reported finding was that TCR beta sequences accurately predicted the HLA-A and HLA-B alleles for most subjects in the first cohort. Most TCR sequences were seen in very few donors, while some public TCRs were found in many individuals. The authors suggested that the approach could potentially be generalized to other disease states and immunological phenotypes.

The cohort comprised some 700 healthy bone marrow donors. All cohort members were sampled while nominally healthy, although unrecorded immune exposures were likely present. The donor tested CMV seronegative, placing the donor among the 350 or so seronegative members of the cohort. A peripheral blood sample was provided by each donor, and peripheral blood mononuclear cells were used for TCR beta sequencing. Genomic DNA was extracted from the blood cell samples with the Qiagen DNeasy Blood Extraction Kit. As for this clone: The antigen this receptor binds is unknown. It has no much larger one-base neighbor in the sample; base qualities were not kept.

Libraries were constructed by the immunoSEQ multiplex PCR assay. The multiplex PCR relied on a mix of 60 forward primers for TCR Vbeta segments and 13 reverse primers for TCR Jbeta segments. A multiplex PCR assay on genomic DNA amplified the CDR3 region of rearranged TCR beta genes. Amplified TCR beta libraries were sequenced as 87-base-pair reads on the Illumina HiSeq System. Per the source publication's procedure: A later analysis counted some 80 million unique TCR beta chains across the 550 to 800 repertoires, and roughly 11 million of these chains were shared by at least two donors. Raw reads were error-corrected and collapsed into unique sequences by a nearest-neighbor algorithm in which closely related sequences were merged to remove PCR and sequencing errors. CDR3 sequences were aligned to IMGT reference sequences to assign V, D and J gene segments. For a sequence to be retained, a match of at least six nucleotides was required to both a V gene segment and a J gene segment. A rearrangement counted as productive if the CDR3 had no stop codons and remained in frame with V and J, and every other rearrangement counted as non-productive. CDR3 was defined according to IMGT convention as the region running from the second conserved V-encoded cysteine to the conserved J-encoded phenylalanine. Sequences without an unambiguous match to a single V gene segment were excluded from the earlier analysis of approximately 560 of the donors. In an earlier analysis of 587 of the donors, a V segment was called functional when productive rearrangements were above 56.7%, and segregating when the standard deviation between donors exceeded 5%. A statistical classification framework was built to diagnose cytomegalovirus status from the catalog of TCR beta chain sequences. A later analysis assigned V and J genes by comparing TCR nucleotide sequences with IMGT/GENE-DB human TR gene sequences. Using the TCRdist pipeline, a later analysis assigned CDR3 sequences along with most-parsimonious VDJ recombination scenarios. In a later analysis, every TCR beta chain was defined by the combination of its CDR3 amino acid sequence and its V-gene family, and reads without a unique V-gene family were dropped. To address suspected cross-contamination and a sequencing artifact, a later analysis removed some 620 highly shared, low-generation-probability nucleotide sequences. For each public chain, a later analysis derived a clonal expansion index from normalized ranks of inferred template counts within each repertoire. Generation probabilities in a later analysis came from a VDJ recombination model fitted to out-of-frame rearrangements, and those results were checked against IGoR. In a later analysis, hypergeometric tests were used to score TCR-TCR, TCR-HLA and TCR-CMV co-occurrence, with a repertoire-size bias correction applied to TCR pairs. A later analysis estimated false discovery rates by permuting HLA or CMV assignments 20 times. A later analysis grouped co-occurring TCRs with DBSCAN, adding TCRdist sequence similarity when clustering within HLA-allele-positive subsets. For co-occurrence clustering, repertoires with fewer than 30,000 or more than 120,000 public chains were excluded, along with four to six repertoires with anomalous nucleotide sharing. TCRdb holds this immuneACCESS table with in-frame rearrangements only. Some clones are missing; in checked studies, unresolved V genes explain under half, and the rest has no known cause. The V and J calls and clone size are taken from that table; D and trimming were inferred from the DNA. The sample profile shows 120,000 or so clones; 80% of them were found once. Together, the top ten hold about 0.25% of the sample.

The CDR3 numbers 13 residues from cysteine through phenylalanine. CDR3 DNA only is kept here, 39 bases in frame from base 1. The germline V gene encodes CDR1 PRHDT and CDR2 FYEKMQ (reference sequence). Trimming costs V 0 bases and J 5 bases, and their ends lie 5 bases apart. The sample comprised PBMCs. The clonotype comes from a man aged 45-60 years in good health and CMV-seronegative. The V gene is TRBV13 and the J gene is TRBJ2-1; no D segment can be confidently identified. CDR3 protein: CASSLGRDNEQFF. The nucleotide sequence is TGTGCCAGCAGCTTAGGCCGTGACAATGAGCAGTTCTTC. With all but the CDR3 taken from the reference TRBV13 and TRBJ2-1 genes, the full variable domain is: AAGVIQSPRHLIKEKRETATLKCYPIPRHDTVYWYQQGPGQDPQFLISFYEKMQSDKGSIPDRFSAQQFSDYHSELNMSSLELGDSALYFCASSLGRDNEQFFGPGTRLTVL.